This T cell receptor beta chain was profiled in a study of T cell responses to AZD1222 COVID-19 vaccine. Note on this clone: Its target is not known.

TCRdb keeps only in-frame clones here, not all; method: immunoSEQ multiplex PCR. The sample includes 120,000 or so clones, 90% of them seen just once. This CDR3 is 16 amino acids long. V was clipped by 7 bases and J by 7 bases; unmatched bases: 15. Germline CDR1 is SNHLY and CDR2 is FYNNEI. Study-wide points: Two AZD1222 doses significantly raised spike-specific TCR breadth and depth over controls. The donor cohort was predominantly white British with a female majority, and clonal diversity may have been underestimated. As reported, nearly half of all spike-specific TCRs target variant regions that are unmutated.

This receptor was taken from an adult in good health. The gene calls are TRBV2 and TRBJ2-1; 8 bases are shared with TRBD1. The starting material was peripheral blood, obtained on day 0 of MenACWY control vaccination. The CDR3 region has the DNA TGTGCCAGCACCAAAAATGGGCCAGGGGGCTTGAATGAGCAGTTCTTC. It encodes CASTKNGPGGLNEQFF.